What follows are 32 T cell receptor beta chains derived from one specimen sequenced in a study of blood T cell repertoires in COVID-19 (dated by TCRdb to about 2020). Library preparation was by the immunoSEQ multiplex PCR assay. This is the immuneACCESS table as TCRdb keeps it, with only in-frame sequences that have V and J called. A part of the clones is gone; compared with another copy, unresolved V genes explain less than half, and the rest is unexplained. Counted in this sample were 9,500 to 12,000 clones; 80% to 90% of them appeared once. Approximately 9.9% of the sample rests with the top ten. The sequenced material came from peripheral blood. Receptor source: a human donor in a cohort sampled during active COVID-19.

As DNA, the CDR3 is TGTGCCAGCAGCTGGAAGGGACAGGGGACCTACGAGCAGTACTTC. This translates into CASSWKGQGTYEQYF. This chain connects TRBV7-8 to TRBJ2-7; 10 bases map to TRBD1. The CDR3 spans 15 residues. J lost 2 bases, V lost 4 bases, and 5 bases had no gene match. The V gene's germline CDR1 is SGHVS and CDR2 FQNEAQ.

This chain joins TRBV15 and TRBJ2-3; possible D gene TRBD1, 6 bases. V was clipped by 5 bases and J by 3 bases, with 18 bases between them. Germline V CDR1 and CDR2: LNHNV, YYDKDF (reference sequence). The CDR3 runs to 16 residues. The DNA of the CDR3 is TGTGCCACCAGCGGCAGTCAGGGGTTTCGTACAGATACGCAGTATTTT. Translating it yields CATSGSQGFRTDTQYF.

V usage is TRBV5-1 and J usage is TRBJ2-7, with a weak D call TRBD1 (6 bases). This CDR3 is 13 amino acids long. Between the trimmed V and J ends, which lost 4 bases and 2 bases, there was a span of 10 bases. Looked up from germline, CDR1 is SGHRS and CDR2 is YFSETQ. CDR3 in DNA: TGCGCCAGCAGCCCCGGGACAACCTACGAGCAGTACTTC. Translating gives CASSPGTTYEQYF. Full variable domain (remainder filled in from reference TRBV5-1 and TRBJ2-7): KAGVTQTPRYLIKTRGQQVTLSCSPISGHRSVSWYQQTPGQGLQFLFEYFSETQRNKGNFPGRFSGRQFSNSRSEMNVSTLELGDSALYLCASSPGTTYEQYFGPGTRLTVT.

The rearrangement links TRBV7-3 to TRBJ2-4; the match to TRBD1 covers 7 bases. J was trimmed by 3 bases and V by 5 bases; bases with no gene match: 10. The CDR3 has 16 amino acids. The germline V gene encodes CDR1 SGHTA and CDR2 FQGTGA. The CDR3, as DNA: TGTGCCAGCAGCCCTGGGACAGCTCAAGTCAAAAACATTCAGTACTTC. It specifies CASSPGTAQVKNIQYF.

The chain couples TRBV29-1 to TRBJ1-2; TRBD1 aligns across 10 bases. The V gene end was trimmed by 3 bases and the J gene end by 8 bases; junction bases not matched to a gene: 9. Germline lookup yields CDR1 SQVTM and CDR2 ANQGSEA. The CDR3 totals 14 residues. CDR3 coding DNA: TGCAGCGTTGAGTCCGGGACAGGGGTAGGGGGCTACACCTTC. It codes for CSVESGTGVGGYTF. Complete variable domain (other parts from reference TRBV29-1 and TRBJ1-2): SAVISQKPSRDICQRGTSLTIQCQVDSQVTMMFWYRQQPGQSLTLIATANQGSEATYESGFVIDKFPISRPNLTFSTLTVSNMSPEDSSIYLCSVESGTGVGGYTFGSGTRLTVV.

CDR3 bases: TGTGCCAGCAGGGACAGGTCGGAGAGTGGCTACACCTTC. Protein product: CASRDRSESGYTF. The rearrangement links TRBV2 to TRBJ1-2; TRBD1 matches at 7 bases. This CDR3 contains 13 residues. The V and J ends lost 6 bases and 7 bases, in that order; junction bases with no gene match: 8. CDR1 SNHLY and CDR2 FYNNEI come from the germline V gene.

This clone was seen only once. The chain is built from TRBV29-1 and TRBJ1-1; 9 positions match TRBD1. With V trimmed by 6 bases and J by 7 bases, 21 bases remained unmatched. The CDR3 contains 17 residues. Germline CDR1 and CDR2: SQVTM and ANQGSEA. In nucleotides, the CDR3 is TGCAGCGTCCGAAATCAACCGGGACAGGGTAAAAGGGGTGAAGCTTTCTTT. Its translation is CSVRNQPGQGKRGEAFF.

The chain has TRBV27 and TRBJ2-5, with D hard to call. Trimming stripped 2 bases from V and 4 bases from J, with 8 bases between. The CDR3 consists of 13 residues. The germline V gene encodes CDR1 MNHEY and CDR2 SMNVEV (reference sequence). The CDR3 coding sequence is TGTGCCAGCAGTTTAAGTGCCAGAGAGACCCAGTACTTC. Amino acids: CASSLSARETQYF.

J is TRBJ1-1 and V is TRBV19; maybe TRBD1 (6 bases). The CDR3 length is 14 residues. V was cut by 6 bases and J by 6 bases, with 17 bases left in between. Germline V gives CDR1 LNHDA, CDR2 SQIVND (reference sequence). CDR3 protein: CASRAEQGFPEAFF. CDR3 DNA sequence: TGTGCCAGTAGGGCCGAACAGGGTTTTCCTGAAGCTTTCTTT.

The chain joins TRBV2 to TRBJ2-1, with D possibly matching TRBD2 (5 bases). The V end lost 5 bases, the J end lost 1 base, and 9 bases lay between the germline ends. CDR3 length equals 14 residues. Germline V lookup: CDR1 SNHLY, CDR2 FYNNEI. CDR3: CASSLEASYNEQFF. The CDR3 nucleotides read TGTGCCAGCAGTCTGGAGGCATCCTACAATGAGCAGTTCTTC.

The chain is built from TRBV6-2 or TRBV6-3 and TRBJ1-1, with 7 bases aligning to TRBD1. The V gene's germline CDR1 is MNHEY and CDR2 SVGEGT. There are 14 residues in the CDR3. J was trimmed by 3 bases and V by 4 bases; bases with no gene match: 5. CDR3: CASSSDRVYTEAFF. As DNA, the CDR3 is TGTGCCAGCAGTTCCGACAGGGTTTACACTGAAGCTTTCTTT.

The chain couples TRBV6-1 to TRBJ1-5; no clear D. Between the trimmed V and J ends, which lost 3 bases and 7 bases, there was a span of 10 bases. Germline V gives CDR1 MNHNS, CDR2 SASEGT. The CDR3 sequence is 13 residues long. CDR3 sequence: CASSEIFGQPQHF. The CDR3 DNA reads TGTGCCAGCAGTGAGATATTCGGGCAGCCCCAGCATTTT.

Written as DNA, the CDR3 is TGCGCCAGCAGCCCGGCGCGATCTGGGGGGGAGACCCAGTACTTC. Its protein product is CASSPARSGGETQYF. The V call is TRBV4-1, the J call TRBJ2-5, with D tentatively TRBD2 (6 bases). This CDR3 has 15 residues. Germline values: CDR1 MGHRA, CDR2 YSYEKL. Trimming removed 4 bases from V and 5 bases from J, with 17 bases in between.

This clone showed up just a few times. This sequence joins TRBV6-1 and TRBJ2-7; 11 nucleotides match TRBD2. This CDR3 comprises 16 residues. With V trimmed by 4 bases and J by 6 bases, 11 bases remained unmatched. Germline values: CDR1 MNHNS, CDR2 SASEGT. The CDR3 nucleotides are TGTGCCAGCAGTGCCCCAGGGCTAGCGGGGGGAACCGAGCAGTACTTC. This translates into CASSAPGLAGGTEQYF.

The CDR3 protein is CASSARQGLRTEAFF. Written as DNA, the CDR3 is TGTGCCAGTAGTGCCAGACAGGGGTTGCGCACTGAAGCTTTCTTT. This chain connects TRBV19 to TRBJ1-1, with TRBD1 identical over 8 bases. Germline lookup yields CDR1 LNHDA and CDR2 SQIVND (reference sequence). CDR3 length: 15 residues. Losses at the gene ends were 5 bases for V and 4 bases for J; bases not matched to a gene: 9.

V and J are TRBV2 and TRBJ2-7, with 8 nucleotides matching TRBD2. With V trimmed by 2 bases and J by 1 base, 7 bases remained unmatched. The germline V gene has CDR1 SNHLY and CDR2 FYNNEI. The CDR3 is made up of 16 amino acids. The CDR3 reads CASSESLSGGSYEQYF. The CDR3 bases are TGTGCCAGCAGTGAAAGTCTCAGCGGGGGTTCCTACGAGCAGTACTTC. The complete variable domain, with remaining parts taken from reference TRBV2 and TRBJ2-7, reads EPEVTQTPSHQVTQMGQEVILRCVPISNHLYFYWYRQILGQKVEFLVSFYNNEISEKSEIFDDQFSVERPDGSNFTLKIRSTKLEDSAMYFCASSESLSGGSYEQYFGPGTRLTVT.

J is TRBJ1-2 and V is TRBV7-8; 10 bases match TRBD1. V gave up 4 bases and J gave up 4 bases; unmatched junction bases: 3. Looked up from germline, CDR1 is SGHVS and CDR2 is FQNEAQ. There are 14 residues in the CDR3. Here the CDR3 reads CASSSDRGAYGYTF. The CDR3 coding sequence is TGTGCCAGCAGCTCGGACAGGGGGGCCTATGGCTACACCTTC. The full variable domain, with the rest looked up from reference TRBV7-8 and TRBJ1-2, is GAGVSQSPRYKVAKRGQDVALRCDPISGHVSLFWYQQALGQGPEFLTYFQNEAQLDKSGLPSDRFFAERPEGSVSTLKIQRTQQEDSAVYLCASSSDRGAYGYTFGSGTRLTVV.

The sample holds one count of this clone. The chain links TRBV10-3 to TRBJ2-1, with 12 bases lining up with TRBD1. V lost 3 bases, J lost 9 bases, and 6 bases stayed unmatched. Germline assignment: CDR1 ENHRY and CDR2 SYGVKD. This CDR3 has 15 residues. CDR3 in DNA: TGTGCCATCAGTGACCCCGGGACAGGGGGCGGTGAGCAGTTCTTC. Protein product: CAISDPGTGGGEQFF.

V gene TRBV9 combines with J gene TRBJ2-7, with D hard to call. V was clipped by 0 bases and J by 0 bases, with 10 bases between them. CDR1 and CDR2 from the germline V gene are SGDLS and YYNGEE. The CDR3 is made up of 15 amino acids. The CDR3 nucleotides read TGTGCCAGCAGCGTAGAGGTAGGAGTCTCCTACGAGCAGTACTTC. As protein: CASSVEVGVSYEQYF.

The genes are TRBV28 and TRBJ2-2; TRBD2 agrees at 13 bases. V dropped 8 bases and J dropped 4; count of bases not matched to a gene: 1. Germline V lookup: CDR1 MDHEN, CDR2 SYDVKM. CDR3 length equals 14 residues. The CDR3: CASRTSGGTGELFF. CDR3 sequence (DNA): TGTGCCAGCCGGACTAGCGGGGGCACCGGGGAGCTGTTTTTT.

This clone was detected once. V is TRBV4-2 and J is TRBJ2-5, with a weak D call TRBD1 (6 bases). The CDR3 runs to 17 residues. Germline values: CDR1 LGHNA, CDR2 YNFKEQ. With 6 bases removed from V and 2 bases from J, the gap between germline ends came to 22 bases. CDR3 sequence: CASSTQSGEIQQETQYF. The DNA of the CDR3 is TGTGCCAGCAGTACCCAATCAGGGGAAATTCAACAAGAGACCCAGTACTTC.

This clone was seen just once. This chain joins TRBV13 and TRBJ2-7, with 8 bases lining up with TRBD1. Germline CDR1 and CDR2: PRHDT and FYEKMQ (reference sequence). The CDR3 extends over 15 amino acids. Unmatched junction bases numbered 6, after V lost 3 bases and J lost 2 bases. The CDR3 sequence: CASSFSGTGAYEQYF. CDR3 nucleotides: TGTGCCAGCAGCTTTTCCGGGACAGGAGCCTACGAGCAGTACTTC.

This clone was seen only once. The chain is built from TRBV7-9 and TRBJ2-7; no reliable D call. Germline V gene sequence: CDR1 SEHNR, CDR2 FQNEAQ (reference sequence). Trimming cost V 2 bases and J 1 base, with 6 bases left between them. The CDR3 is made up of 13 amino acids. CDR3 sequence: CASSLTESYEQYF. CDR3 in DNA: TGTGCCAGCAGCTTAACGGAGTCCTACGAGCAGTACTTC.

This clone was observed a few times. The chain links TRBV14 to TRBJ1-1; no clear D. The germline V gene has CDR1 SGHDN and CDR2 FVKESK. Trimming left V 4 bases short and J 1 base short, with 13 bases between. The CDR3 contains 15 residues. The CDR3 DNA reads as TGTGCCAGCAGCCCACCCTCCCGGGAGAACACTGAAGCTTTCTTT. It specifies CASSPPSRENTEAFF.

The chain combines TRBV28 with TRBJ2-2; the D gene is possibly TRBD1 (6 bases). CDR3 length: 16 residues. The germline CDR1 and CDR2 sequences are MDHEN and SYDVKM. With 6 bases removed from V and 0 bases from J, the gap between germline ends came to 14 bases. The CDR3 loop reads CASSPGTLANTGELFF. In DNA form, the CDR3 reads TGTGCCAGCAGCCCCGGGACACTTGCGAACACCGGGGAGCTGTTTTTT.

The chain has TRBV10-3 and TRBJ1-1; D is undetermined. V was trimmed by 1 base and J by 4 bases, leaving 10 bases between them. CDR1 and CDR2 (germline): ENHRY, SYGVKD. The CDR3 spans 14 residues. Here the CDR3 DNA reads TGTGCCATCAGTGAGTGGCTGAGCGGCACTGAAGCTTTCTTT. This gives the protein CAISEWLSGTEAFF.

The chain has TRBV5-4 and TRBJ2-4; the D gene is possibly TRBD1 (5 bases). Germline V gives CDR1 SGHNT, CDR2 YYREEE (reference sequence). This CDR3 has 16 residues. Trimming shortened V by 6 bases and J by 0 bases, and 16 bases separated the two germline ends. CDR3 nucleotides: TGTGCCAGCACCACCACCTCAGGGTTAGCCAAAAACATTCAGTACTTC. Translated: CASTTTSGLAKNIQYF.

The CDR3 nucleotides are TGTGCCAGCTCACCAGCAAAGGACAGGGAAGCTTTCTTT. Amino acid sequence: CASSPAKDREAFF. V gene TRBV18 combines with J gene TRBJ1-1, with 7 bases that match TRBD1. The CDR3 spans 13 residues. From germline, CDR1 is KGHSH and CDR2 LQKENI. The trim removed 2 bases at V and 8 bases at J, leaving 5 bases unmatched. The entire variable domain, with the rest obtained from reference TRBV18 and TRBJ1-1, is as follows: NAGVMQNPRHLVRRRGQEARLRCSPMKGHSHVYWYRQLPEEGLKFMVYLQKENIIDESGMPKERFSAEFPKEGPSILRIQQVVRGDSAAYFCASSPAKDREAFFGQGTRLTVV.

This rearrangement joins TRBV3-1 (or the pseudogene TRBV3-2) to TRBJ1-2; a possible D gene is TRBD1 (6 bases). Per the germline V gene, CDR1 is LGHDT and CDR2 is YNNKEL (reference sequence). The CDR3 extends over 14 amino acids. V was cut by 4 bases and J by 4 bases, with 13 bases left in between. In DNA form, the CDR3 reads TGTGCCAGCAGCCGAACAGGGAAAGGCTATGGCTACACCTTC. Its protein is CASSRTGKGYGYTF.

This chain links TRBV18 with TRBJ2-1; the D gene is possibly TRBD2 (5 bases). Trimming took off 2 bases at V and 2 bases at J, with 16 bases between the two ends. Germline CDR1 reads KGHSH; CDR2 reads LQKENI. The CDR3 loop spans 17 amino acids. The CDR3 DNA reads TGTGCCAGCTCACCAAGTATCCTCAGCGGCCCCTACAATGAGCAGTTCTTC. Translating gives CASSPSILSGPYNEQFF.

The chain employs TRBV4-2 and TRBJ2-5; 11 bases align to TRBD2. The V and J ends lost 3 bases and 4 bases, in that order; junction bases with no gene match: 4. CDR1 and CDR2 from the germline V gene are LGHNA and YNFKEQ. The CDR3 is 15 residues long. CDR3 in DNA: TGTGCCAGCAGCCAGTTAGCGGGGGGGCCAGAGACCCAGTACTTC. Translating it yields CASSQLAGGPETQYF.

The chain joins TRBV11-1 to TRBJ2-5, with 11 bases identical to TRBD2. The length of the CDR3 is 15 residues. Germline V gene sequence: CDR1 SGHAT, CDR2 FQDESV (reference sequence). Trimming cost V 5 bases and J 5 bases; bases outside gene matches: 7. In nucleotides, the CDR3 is TGTGCCAGCAGCCACGATCTAGCGGGGGGCGAGACCCAGTACTTC. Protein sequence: CASSHDLAGGETQYF.